The rows below give T cell receptor beta chains drawn from one sample of a study of vaccination effects on CD4 cells after COVID-19. No antigen has been assigned to these receptors. Here immunoSEQ multiplex PCR was the method, and the copy in TCRdb shows in-frame clones only, minus some. In the table there are approximately 82,000 clones, approximately 81% of which are singletons. Sequenced here: CD4+ T cells from PBMCs cultured with HCoV-229E spike peptides, sampled before COVID-19 vaccination. The source is a human donor who received a COVID-19 vaccine. Each CDR3 is given with its conserved first and last residue. D genes are given only for firm matches. Clone size is shown for a subset of rows, as once, few, many or a class of expanded clone.

v_gene	abundance	d_gene	j_gene	len	CDR3aa	CDR3nt
TRBV7-2	-	-	TRBJ1-2	11	CASSSHYGYTF	TGTGCCAGCAGCTCTCATTATGGCTACACCTTC
TRBV7-9	-	-	TRBJ1-6	15	CASSLFGGENSPLHF	TGTGCCAGCAGCTTATTTGGGGGGGAGAATTCACCCCTCCACTTT
TRBV6-5	-	-	TRBJ1-2	15	CASSFSRDLDYGYTF	TGTGCCAGCAGTTTTTCCCGGGACCTTGACTATGGCTACACCTTC
TRBV24-1	once	-	TRBJ2-4	17	CATSDSGQAVAKNIQYF	TGTGCCACCAGTGATTCGGGCCAAGCGGTAGCCAAAAACATTCAGTACTTC
TRBV24-1	-	TRBD1	TRBJ2-3	16	CATSAGTGGRTDTQYF	TGTGCCACCAGTGCTGGGACAGGGGGCCGCACAGATACGCAGTATTTT
TRBV30	-	-	TRBJ1-1	11	CACYRVGEAFF	TGTGCCTGCTACAGGGTAGGCGAAGCTTTCTTT
TRBV7-9	-	-	TRBJ2-2	13	CASSLKNTGELFF	TGTGCCAGCAGCTTGAAGAACACCGGGGAGCTGTTTTTT
TRBV9	once	TRBD1	TRBJ1-4	17	CASSVAPGGRTNEKLFF	TGTGCCAGCAGCGTAGCTCCAGGGGGCAGGACTAATGAAAAACTGTTTTTT
TRBV9	-	TRBD2	TRBJ2-3	15	CASSVTAGGTDTQYF	TGTGCCAGCAGCGTAACGGCGGGGGGCACAGATACGCAGTATTTT
TRBV28	-	TRBD2	TRBJ2-5	15	CASSLGGGAKETQYF	TGTGCCAGCAGTTTGGGCGGGGGGGCCAAAGAGACCCAGTACTTC
TRBV24-1	-	TRBD1	TRBJ2-1	16	CATSEPGQGLDNEQFF	TGTGCCACCAGTGAGCCGGGACAGGGTCTTGACAATGAGCAGTTCTTC
TRBV2	-	-	TRBJ2-3	20	CASSEFLGTARGRGTDTQYF	TGTGCCAGCAGTGAATTTCTTGGGACAGCGCGGGGGAGAGGCACAGATACGCAGTATTTT
TRBV18	-	-	TRBJ1-2	16	CASSPRLADTNYGYTF	TGTGCCAGCTCACCACGGTTGGCGGACACTAACTATGGCTACACCTTC
TRBV2	-	-	TRBJ2-2	14	CASSEAGVPGELFF	TGTGCCAGCAGTGAAGCAGGGGTGCCCGGGGAGCTGTTTTTT
TRBV10-2	-	-	TRBJ2-5	13	CASSHPTRETQYF	TGCGCCAGCAGCCACCCGACCCGGGAGACCCAGTACTTC
TRBV2	-	-	TRBJ1-1	13	CATTLGGGTEAFF	TGTGCCACCACTCTCGGGGGAGGCACTGAAGCTTTCTTT
TRBV19	-	-	TRBJ2-1	15	CASSIDDSSYNEQFF	TGTGCCAGTAGTATAGACGACAGCTCCTACAATGAGCAGTTCTTC
TRBV18	-	-	TRBJ1-1	13	CATSVSGYTEAFF	TGTGCCACCTCCGTGAGTGGGTACACTGAAGCTTTCTTT
TRBV7-2	few	-	TRBJ1-5	12	CASSSTRQPQHF	TGTGCCAGCAGCTCAACCAGGCAGCCCCAGCATTTT
TRBV6-6	-	-	TRBJ2-3	14	CASRDGVLRDTQYF	TGTGCCAGCAGGGACGGAGTCCTCAGGGATACGCAGTATTTT
TRBV2	-	TRBD2	TRBJ2-1	15	CASKMTSGGANEQFF	TGTGCCAGCAAAATGACTAGCGGGGGGGCTAATGAGCAGTTCTTC
TRBV28	-	-	TRBJ1-5	15	CASTHPQNSNQPQHF	TGTGCCAGCACTCATCCGCAGAATAGCAATCAGCCCCAGCATTTT
TRBV7-2	-	TRBD1	TRBJ2-2	14	CASRPGGNTGELFF	TGTGCCAGCAGGCCAGGGGGGAACACCGGGGAGCTGTTTTTT